The entry that follows covers one T cell receptor (beta chain) sequence. This sample was taken from a study of blood T cell repertoires in COVID-19. Whole-study context: From T cells, B-cell-depleted T cells, or PBMCs came the material, which was cDNA or gDNA.

Methods used by the authors: Reference gene primer amplification in the assay estimated nucleated cell counts. Sequencing used immunoSEQ multiplex PCR; TCRdb keeps in-frame clones, though not all of them. V and J calls and clone size are given by that table; D and trimming were obtained from the DNA. Of some 200,000 clones listed, 60% to 80% are singletons. The CDR3 runs 12 residues. CDR1 and CDR2 from the germline V gene are KGHDR and SFDVKD. V was pared by 9 bases and J by 0 bases, with 0 bases of the junction left unmatched. The chain joins TRBV24-1 to TRBJ2-5; 7 bases agree with TRBD2. This TCR was sampled from a woman between 65 and 79 years old with acute or convalescent COVID-19. Sequences were obtained from peripheral blood. The chain's CDR3 is CATREDQETQYF. The DNA for the CDR3 is TGTGCCACCCGGGAGGACCAAGAGACCCAGTACTTC.